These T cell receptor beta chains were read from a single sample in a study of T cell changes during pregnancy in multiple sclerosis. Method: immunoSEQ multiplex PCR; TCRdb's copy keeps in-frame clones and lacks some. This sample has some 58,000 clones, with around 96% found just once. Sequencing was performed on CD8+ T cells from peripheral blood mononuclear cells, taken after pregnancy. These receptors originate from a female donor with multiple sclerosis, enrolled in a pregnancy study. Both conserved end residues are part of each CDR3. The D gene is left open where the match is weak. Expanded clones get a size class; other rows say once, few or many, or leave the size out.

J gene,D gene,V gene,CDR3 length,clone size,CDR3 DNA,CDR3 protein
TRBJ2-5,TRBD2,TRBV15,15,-,TGTGCCACCAGCCCCCGACTAGCGGGAGGAGAGACCCAGTACTTC,CATSPRLAGGETQYF
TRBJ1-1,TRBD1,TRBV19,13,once,TGTGCCAGTAGGGCAGGGGGCTGGACTGAAGCTTTCTTT,CASRAGGWTEAFF
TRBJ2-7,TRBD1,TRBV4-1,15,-,TGCGCCAGCAGCCAAGAGGACAGGGTTTCCTACGAGCAGTACTTC,CASSQEDRVSYEQYF
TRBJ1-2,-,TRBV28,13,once,TGTGCCAGCAGTTTTCCAGCTAACTATGGCTACACCTTC,CASSFPANYGYTF
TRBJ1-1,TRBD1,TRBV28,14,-,TGTGCCAGCAGTACGACAGGGGTGAACACTGAAGCTTTCTTT,CASSTTGVNTEAFF
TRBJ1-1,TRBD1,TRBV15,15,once,TGTGCCACCAGCAGAGAGACAGGGTTGAGCACTGAAGCTTTCTTT,CATSRETGLSTEAFF
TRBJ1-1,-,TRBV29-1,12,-,TGCAGCGTTGAAGAGAGGCGCACTGAAGCTTTCTTT,CSVEERRTEAFF
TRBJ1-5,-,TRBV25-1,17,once,TGTGCCAGCAGTGAATCGGGGTTAGGGCTAATTAATCAGCCCCAGCATTTT,CASSESGLGLINQPQHF
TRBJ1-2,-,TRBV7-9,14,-,TGTGCCAGCAGCTTAGCGCGACAGAGTGGTGGCTACACCTTC,CASSLARQSGGYTF
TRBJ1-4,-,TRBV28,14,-,TGTGCCAGCAGTTTGGCAGGGGCTGGTGAAAAACTGTTTTTT,CASSLAGAGEKLFF
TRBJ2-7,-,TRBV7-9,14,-,TGTGCCAGCAGACAAAGCGGCGCCTCCTACGAGCAGTACTTC,CASRQSGASYEQYF
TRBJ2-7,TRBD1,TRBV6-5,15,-,TGTGCCAGCAGTCCGTACAGGGGGCCCTCCTACGAGCAGTACTTC,CASSPYRGPSYEQYF
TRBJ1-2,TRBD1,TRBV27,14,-,TGTGCCAGCAGTTCCGGTGGGACAGGGAGAGGCTACACCTTC,CASSSGGTGRGYTF
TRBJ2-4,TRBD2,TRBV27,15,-,TGTGCCAGCGGGTTCCGGGACTACGCCAAAAACATTCAGTACTTC,CASGFRDYAKNIQYF
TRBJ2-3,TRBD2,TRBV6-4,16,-,TGTGCCAGCAGTGACAGTAGGGCGGGAGCCCCAGATACGCAGTATTTT,CASSDSRAGAPDTQYF
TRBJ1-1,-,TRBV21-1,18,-,TGTGCCAGCAGCAAAAGGGGACGGACAGTCGCTAGATCAAAAGAAGCTTTCTTT,CASSKRGRTVARSKEAFF
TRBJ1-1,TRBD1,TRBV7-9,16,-,TGTGCCAGCAGCCAAGGACAGGGAACGGCTAACACTGAAGCTTTCTTT,CASSQGQGTANTEAFF
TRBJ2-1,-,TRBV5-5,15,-,TGTGCCAGCAGTACTAACATCGGTACCTACAATGAGCAGTTCTTC,CASSTNIGTYNEQFF
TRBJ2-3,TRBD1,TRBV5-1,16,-,TGCGCCAGCAGCTTCATCTGGGACAGGGGTACAGATACGCAGTATTTT,CASSFIWDRGTDTQYF
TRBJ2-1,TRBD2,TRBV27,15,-,TGTGCCAGCAGCCGAGCGGGAGTCTCTTACAATGAGCAGTTCTTC,CASSRAGVSYNEQFF